This T cell receptor (beta chain) was found in a study of Graves' ophthalmopathy and Graves' hyperthyroidism. Study-wide results and caveats: Ophthalmopathy and stable hyperthyroidism were discriminated by a 13-signature model, with approximately 89% sensitivity and 80% to 84% specificity.

Physicians reached a diagnosis by relying on clinical symptoms, serum thyroxine, TRAb, thyroid ultrasound and orbital computed tomography. The CDR3 consists of 15 residues. Germline V CDR1 and CDR2: MNHEY, SVGEGT. Trimming removed 7 bases from V and 6 bases from J, with 21 bases in between. There are a few counts of this clonotype. Its target is not known. Being one base from a much bigger clone, this may be a read error. From RNA, the CDR3 regions of TCR beta chains were amplified and sequenced. Scientists carried out first-round RT-PCR using HTBI primers and then a second-round multiplex PCR. Via MiXCR, TCRdb re-called the multiplex PCR reads, giving one row per CDR3 protein. The table shows 300,000 to 500,000 distinct CDR3 sequences, with just over 15% occurring only once.

The chain uses TRBV6-2 or TRBV6-3 and TRBJ1-2; D not resolved. This sequence was found in a woman aged 18-29 years with stable Graves' hyperthyroidism. Sequenced material: peripheral blood. This CDR3 reads CASKSVPLGQDGYTF. The CDR3 DNA follows: TGTGCCAGCAAATCGGTGCCCCTTGGTCAGGATGGCTACACCTTC.